This T cell receptor beta chain stems from a study of blood T cell repertoires in COVID-19. About the study: COVID-19 samples collected from the United States, Italy and Spain covered acute and convalescent phases. Sources were T cells, B-cell-depleted T cells, or PBMCs; the material itself was cDNA or gDNA.

Germline loops: CDR1 SGDLS, CDR2 YYNGEE. Trimming cost V 4 bases and J 4 bases; bases outside gene matches: 10. The CDR3 length is 15 residues. Authors' methods: Amplification from reference gene primers served as the basis for estimated nucleated cell counts. Using immunoSEQ multiplex PCR, the repertoire was profiled, and TCRdb retains in-frame clones only, with some absent. V and J calls and clone size follow that table, whereas D and trimming were derived from the DNA. The repertoire has around 250,000 clones, around nine tenths of them found once; the top ten carry around 8.8%. The sequenced sample consisted of peripheral blood. The rearrangement joins TRBV9 to TRBJ1-1; 7 bases are shared with TRBD1. The sequence came from a man in his forties with active or convalescent COVID-19. CDR3 nucleotide sequence: TGTGCCAGCAGCATACAGACAGGGTTGGGCACTGAAGCTTTCTTT. Translated: CASSIQTGLGTEAFF.